This TCR beta chain was profiled in a study of T cells in localized non-small cell lung cancer. Method: immunoSEQ multiplex PCR; TCRdb's copy keeps in-frame clones and lacks some. The repertoire holds around 41,000 clones, with around 87% as singletons. J was trimmed by 5 bases and V by 1 base; bases with no gene match: 9. The germline CDR1 and CDR2 sequences are SGHAT and FQNNGV. The length of the CDR3 is 16 residues. About this clone itself: The antigen remains unidentified.

Study-level points and caveats: A median of 57 clones ranked among the top 100 in tumor appeared in adjacent lung. It was uninvolved adjacent lung that showed the highest T cell clonality, exceeding tumor.

The origin of this receptor is a man aged 35-75 years with stage I lung adenocarcinoma. The chain employs TRBV11-2 and TRBJ1-1, with 8 nucleotides matching TRBD1. The starting material was peripheral blood, obtained before any cancer treatment. CDR3 residues: CASSLVQGAFVTEAFF. The CDR3 DNA reads TGTGCCAGCAGCTTAGTTCAGGGGGCGTTCGTTACTGAAGCTTTCTTT.